The T cell receptor beta chain under discussion was sequenced for a study of cytomegalovirus exposure and HLA in healthy donors. The table came from immunoSEQ multiplex PCR; TCRdb's copy has only in-frame clones and leaves some out. This sample has 150,000 to 200,000 clones, with just under 90% found just once. The ends were cut back, 6 bases at V and 1 base at J, with 10 bases in the middle. The germline CDR1 and CDR2 sequences are SNHLY and FYNNEI. The CDR3 consists of 13 residues. The rearrangement uses TRBV2 and TRBJ2-7, with D tentatively TRBD1 (6 bases). Sequenced sample: PBMCs. This clonotype was obtained from a man aged 18 to 29 in good health and CMV-seropositive. Here the CDR3 reads CASRWTESYEQYF. CDR3 coding DNA: TGTGCCAGCAGATGGACAGAATCCTACGAGCAGTACTTC.